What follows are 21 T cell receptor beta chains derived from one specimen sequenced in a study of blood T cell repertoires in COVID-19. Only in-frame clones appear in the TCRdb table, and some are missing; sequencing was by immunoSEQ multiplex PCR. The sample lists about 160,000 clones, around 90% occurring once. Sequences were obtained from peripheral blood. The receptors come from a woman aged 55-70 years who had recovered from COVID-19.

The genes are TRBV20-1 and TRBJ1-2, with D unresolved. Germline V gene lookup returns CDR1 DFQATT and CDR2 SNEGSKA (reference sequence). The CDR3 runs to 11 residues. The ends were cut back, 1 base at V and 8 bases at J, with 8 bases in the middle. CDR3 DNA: TGCAGTGCTAGAGGGCAGTGGGGCTACACCTTC. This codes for CSARGQWGYTF.

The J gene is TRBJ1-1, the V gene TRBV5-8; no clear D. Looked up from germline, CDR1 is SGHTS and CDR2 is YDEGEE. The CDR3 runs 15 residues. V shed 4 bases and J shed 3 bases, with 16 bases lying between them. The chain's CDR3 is CASSGRAARDTEAFF. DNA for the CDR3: TGTGCCAGCAGCGGCCGGGCCGCGCGGGACACTGAAGCTTTCTTT.

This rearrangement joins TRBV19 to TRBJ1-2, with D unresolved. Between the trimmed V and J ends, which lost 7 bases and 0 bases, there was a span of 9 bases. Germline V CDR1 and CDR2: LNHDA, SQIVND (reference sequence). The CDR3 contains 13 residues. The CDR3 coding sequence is TGTGCCAGTATAGGGAGGACTAACTATGGCTACACCTTC. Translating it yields CASIGRTNYGYTF. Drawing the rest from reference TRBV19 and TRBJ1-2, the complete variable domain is DGGITQSPKYLFRKEGQNVTLSCEQNLNHDAMYWYRQDPGQGLRLIYYSQIVNDFQKGDIAEGYSVSREKKESFPLTVTSAQKNPTAFYLCASIGRTNYGYTFGSGTRLTVV.

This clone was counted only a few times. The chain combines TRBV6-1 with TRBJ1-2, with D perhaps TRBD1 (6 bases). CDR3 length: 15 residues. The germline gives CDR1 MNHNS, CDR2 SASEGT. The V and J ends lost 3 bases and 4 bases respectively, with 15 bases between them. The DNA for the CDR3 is TGTGCCAGCAGTGACCAGCCAGGGGTCCTCTATGGCTACACCTTC. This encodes CASSDQPGVLYGYTF.

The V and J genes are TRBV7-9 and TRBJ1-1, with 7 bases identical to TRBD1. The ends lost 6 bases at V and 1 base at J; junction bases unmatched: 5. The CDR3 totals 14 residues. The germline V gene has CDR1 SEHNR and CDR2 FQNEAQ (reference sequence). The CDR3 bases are TGTGCCAGCAGAGAAGGGGGCGCGAACACTGAAGCTTTCTTT. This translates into CASREGGANTEAFF.

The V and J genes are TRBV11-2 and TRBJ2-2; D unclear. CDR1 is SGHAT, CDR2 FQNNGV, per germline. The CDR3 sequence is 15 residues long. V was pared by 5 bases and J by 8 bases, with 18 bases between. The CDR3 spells CASSITTSQAGELFF. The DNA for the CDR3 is TGTGCCAGCAGCATAACCACGTCCCAGGCTGGGGAGCTGTTTTTT.

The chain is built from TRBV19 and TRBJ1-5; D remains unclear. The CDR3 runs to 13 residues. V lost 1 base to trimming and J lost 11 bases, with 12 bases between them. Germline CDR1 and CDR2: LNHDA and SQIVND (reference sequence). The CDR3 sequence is CASSIGALSAQHF. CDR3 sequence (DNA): TGTGCCAGTAGTATAGGAGCGTTGAGTGCCCAGCATTTT.

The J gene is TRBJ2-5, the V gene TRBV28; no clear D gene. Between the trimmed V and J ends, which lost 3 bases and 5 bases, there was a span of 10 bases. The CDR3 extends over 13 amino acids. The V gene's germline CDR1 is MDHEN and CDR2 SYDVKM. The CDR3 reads CASSLAGDETQYF. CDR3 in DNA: TGTGCCAGCAGTTTGGCAGGTGACGAGACCCAGTACTTC.

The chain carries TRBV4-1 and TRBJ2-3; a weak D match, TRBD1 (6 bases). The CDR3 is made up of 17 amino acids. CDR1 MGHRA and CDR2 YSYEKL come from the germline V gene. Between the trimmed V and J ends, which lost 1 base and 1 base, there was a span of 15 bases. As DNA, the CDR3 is TGCGCCAGCAGCCAAGGCCTAGGGGGTTCGGGCACAGATACGCAGTATTTT. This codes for CASSQGLGGSGTDTQYF.

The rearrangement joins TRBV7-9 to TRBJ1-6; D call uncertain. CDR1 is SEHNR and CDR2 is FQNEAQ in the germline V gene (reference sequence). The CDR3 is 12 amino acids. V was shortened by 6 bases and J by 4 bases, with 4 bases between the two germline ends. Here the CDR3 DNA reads TGTGCCAGCAGTCAGTATAATTCACCCCTCCACTTT. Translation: CASSQYNSPLHF. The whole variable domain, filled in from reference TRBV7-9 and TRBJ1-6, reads DTGVSQNPRHKITKRGQNVTFRCDPISEHNRLYWYRQTLGQGPEFLTYFQNEAQLEKSRLLSDRFSAERPKGSFSTLEIQRTEQGDSAMYLCASSQYNSPLHFGNGTRLTVT.

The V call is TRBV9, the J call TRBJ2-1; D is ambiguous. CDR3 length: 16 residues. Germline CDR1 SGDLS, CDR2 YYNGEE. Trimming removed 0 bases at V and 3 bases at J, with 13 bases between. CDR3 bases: TGTGCCAGCAGCGTAGCTGTGGCCCAATACTACAATGAGCAGTTCTTC. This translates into CASSVAVAQYYNEQFF.

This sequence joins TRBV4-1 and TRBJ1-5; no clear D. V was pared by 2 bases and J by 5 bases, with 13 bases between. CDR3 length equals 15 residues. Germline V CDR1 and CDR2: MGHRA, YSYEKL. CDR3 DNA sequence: TGCGCCAGCAGCCAATGGGAACGGAGGGATCAGCCCCAGCATTTT. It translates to CASSQWERRDQPQHF.

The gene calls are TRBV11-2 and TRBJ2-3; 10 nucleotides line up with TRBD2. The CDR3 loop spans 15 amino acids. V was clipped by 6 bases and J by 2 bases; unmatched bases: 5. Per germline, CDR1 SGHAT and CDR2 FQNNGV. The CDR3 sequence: CASSPGLADTDTQYF. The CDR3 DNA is TGTGCCAGCAGTCCCGGACTAGCGGACACAGATACGCAGTATTTT.

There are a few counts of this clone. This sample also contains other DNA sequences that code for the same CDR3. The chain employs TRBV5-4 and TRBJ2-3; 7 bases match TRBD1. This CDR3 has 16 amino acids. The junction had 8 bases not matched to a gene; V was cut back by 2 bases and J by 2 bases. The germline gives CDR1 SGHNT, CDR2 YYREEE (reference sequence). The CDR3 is CASSFGSGGNTDTQYF. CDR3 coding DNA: TGTGCCAGCAGCTTTGGGTCAGGGGGTAACACAGATACGCAGTATTTT.

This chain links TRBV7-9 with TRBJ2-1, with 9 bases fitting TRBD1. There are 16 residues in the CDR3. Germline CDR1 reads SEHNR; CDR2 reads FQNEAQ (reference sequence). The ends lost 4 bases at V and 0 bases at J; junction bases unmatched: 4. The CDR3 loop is CASSSTDRGSYNEQFF. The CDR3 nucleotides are TGTGCCAGCAGCTCAACGGACAGGGGCTCCTACAATGAGCAGTTCTTC.

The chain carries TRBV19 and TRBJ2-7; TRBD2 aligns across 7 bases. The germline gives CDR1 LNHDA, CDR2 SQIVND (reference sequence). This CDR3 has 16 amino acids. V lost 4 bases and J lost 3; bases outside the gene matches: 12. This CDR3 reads CASSTWWKRENYEQYF. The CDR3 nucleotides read TGTGCCAGTAGTACTTGGTGGAAGCGGGAAAACTACGAGCAGTACTTC.

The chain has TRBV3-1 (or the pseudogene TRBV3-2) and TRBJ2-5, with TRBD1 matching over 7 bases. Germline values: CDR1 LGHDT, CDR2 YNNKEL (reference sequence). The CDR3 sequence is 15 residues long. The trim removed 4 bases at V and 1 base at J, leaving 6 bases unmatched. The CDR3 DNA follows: TGTGCCAGCAGCCTGACCTGGGACAGCCAAGAGACCCAGTACTTC. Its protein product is CASSLTWDSQETQYF.

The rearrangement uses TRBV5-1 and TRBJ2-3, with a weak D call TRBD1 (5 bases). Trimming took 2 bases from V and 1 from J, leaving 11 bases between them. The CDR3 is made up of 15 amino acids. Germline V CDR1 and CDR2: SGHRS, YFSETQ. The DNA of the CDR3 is TGCGCCAGCAGCTTAGTCAGGGTGGGCACAGATACGCAGTATTTT. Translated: CASSLVRVGTDTQYF.

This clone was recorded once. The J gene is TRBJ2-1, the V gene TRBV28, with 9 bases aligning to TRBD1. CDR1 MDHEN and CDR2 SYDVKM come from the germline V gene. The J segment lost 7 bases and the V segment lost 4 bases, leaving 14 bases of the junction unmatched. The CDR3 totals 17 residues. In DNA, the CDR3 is TGTGCCAGCAGTTCTCTACCCGGGACAGGGATAGGTAATGAGCAGTTCTTC. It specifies CASSSLPGTGIGNEQFF.

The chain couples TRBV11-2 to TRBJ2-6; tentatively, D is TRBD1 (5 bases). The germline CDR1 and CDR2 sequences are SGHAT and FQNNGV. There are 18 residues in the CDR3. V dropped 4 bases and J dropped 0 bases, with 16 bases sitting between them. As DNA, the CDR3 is TGTGCCAGCAGCTCCGCGACAGCACCATTCTCTGGGGCCAACGTCCTGACTTTC. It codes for CASSSATAPFSGANVLTF.

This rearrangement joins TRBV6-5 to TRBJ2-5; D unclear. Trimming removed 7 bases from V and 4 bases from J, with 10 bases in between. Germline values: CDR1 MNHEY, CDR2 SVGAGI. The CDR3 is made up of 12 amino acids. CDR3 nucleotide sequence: TGTGCCAGCACGTTCGTCGGAGAGACCCAGTACTTC. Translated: CASTFVGETQYF.